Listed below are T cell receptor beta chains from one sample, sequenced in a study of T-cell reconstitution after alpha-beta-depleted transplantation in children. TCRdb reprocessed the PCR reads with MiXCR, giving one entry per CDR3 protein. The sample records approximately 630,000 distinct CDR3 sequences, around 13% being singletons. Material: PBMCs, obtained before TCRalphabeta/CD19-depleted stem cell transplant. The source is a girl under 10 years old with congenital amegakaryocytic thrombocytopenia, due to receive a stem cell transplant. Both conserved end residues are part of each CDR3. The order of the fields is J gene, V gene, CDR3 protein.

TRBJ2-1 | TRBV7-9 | CASSLSPLGLAGGEQFF
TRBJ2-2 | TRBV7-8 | CASSPQTGTGELFF
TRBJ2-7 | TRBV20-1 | CSASRRVGAYEQYF
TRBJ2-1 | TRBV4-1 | CASSQVIGLAGIENNEQFF
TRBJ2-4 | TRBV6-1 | CASLSLAKNIQYF
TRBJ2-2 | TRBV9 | CASRRAPSGTGELFF
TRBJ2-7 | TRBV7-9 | CASSELAGESYF
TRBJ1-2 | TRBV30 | CAWKARTDYGYTF
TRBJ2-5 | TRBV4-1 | CASSAGTARKETQYF
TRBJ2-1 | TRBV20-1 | CSARALAGGRGYNEQFF
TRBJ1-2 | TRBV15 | CATSMVQGAFGYTF
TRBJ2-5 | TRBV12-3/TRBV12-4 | CASNSPGTGVGTQYF
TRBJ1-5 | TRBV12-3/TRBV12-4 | CASRVRGQGADQPQHF
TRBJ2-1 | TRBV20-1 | CSARETLVSSSYNEQFF
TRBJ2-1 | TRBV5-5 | CASSLDGRAFLYNEQFF
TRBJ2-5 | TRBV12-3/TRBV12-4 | CASSLAPLEETQYF
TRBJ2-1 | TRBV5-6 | CASAGTGERQFF
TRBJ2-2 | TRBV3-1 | CASSHGEGELFF
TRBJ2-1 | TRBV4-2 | CASSQDYGGSYNEQFF
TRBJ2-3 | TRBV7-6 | CASSPWTSGIDTQYF
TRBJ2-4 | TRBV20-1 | CSARVVAGGNIQYF
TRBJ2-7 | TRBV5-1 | CASSLGLNFYEQYF